The next 24 T cell receptor beta chains were all read from a single sample in a study of cytomegalovirus exposure and HLA in healthy donors. Sequencing was performed with immunoSEQ multiplex PCR; in TCRdb, only in-frame clones are kept and a portion is missing. There are around 74,000 clones in the sample; around four fifths occur only once, and about 3% lies in the top ten. The sequencing input was PBMCs. The receptor set was obtained from a man between 25 and 39 years old in good health and CMV-seronegative.

The table lists this clone with a count of one. This rearrangement joins TRBV11-3 to TRBJ1-1; D remains ambiguous. V was pared by 8 bases and J by 1 base, with 8 bases between. CDR3 length: 12 residues. CDR1 and CDR2 (germline): SGHNT, YENEEA. The CDR3 DNA reads TGTGCCAGCTCCCCGAGGAACACTGAAGCTTTCTTT. Its translation is CASSPRNTEAFF.

The rearrangement uses TRBV7-3 and TRBJ2-3, with 9 bases fitting TRBD2. After removal of 0 bases from V and 2 bases from J, the junction contained 3 bases not matched to a gene. The germline V gene has CDR1 SGHTA and CDR2 FQGTGA. The CDR3 covers 16 residues. Here the CDR3 DNA reads TGTGCCAGCAGCTTAACTAGCGGGGGTACCACAGATACGCAGTATTTT. This sequence encodes CASSLTSGGTTDTQYF.

The V and J genes are TRBV27 and TRBJ2-5; 9 bases align to TRBD2. Trimming at V came to 0 bases and at J to 2 bases, leaving 19 bases not matched to a gene. The CDR3 is 21 residues long. Germline-derived CDR1 and CDR2 are MNHEY and SMNVEV (reference sequence). CDR3 loop: CASSLSMGGGGRARRQETQYF. The CDR3 DNA is TGTGCCAGCAGTTTATCAATGGGTGGAGGCGGGAGGGCCAGGCGTCAAGAGACCCAGTACTTC.

The chain links TRBV5-1 to TRBJ1-6; D remains ambiguous. This CDR3 has 14 residues. V was clipped by 0 bases and J by 6 bases, with 7 bases between them. In germline, CDR1 is SGHRS, CDR2 YFSETQ. In DNA, the CDR3 is TGCGCCAGCAGCTTGGATCCCGGTAATTCACCCCTCCACTTT. Its translation: CASSLDPGNSPLHF.

The chain links TRBV4-2 to TRBJ1-2; D not resolved. V shed 2 bases and J shed 7 bases, with 17 bases lying between them. In germline, CDR1 is LGHNA, CDR2 YNFKEQ. The CDR3 is 15 residues long. The CDR3 nucleotides read TGTGCCAGCAGCCAATTATCGCGGGAAACCCTTGGCTACACCTTC. Its protein product is CASSQLSRETLGYTF.

This sequence joins TRBV30 and TRBJ1-6; D is undetermined. The CDR3 has 11 amino acids. V lost 1 base and J lost 13, with 8 bases in between. Germline loops: CDR1 GTSNPN, CDR2 SVGIG (reference sequence). CDR3 residues: CAWSGRGPLHF. CDR3 DNA: TGTGCCTGGAGTGGTCGCGGTCCCCTCCACTTT.

V and J are TRBV9 and TRBJ1-1; 8 bases map to TRBD1. The V segment lost 0 bases and the J segment 1 base; nucleotides outside the gene matches: 2. Germline CDR1 SGDLS, CDR2 YYNGEE. CDR3 size: 15 residues. CDR3 protein: CASSVEGTGNTEAFF. The CDR3 DNA is TGTGCCAGCAGCGTAGAGGGGACAGGGAACACTGAAGCTTTCTTT.

This chain links TRBV7-9 with TRBJ1-2; tentatively, D is TRBD1 (5 bases). CDR3 size: 18 residues. V lost 6 bases to trimming and J lost 0 bases, with 23 bases between them. Germline CDR1 SEHNR, CDR2 FQNEAQ (reference sequence). CDR3 nucleotide sequence: TGTGCCAGCAGTGTATGGCCCCAGGGCCACACTCCTAACTATGGCTACACCTTC. The encoded protein is CASSVWPQGHTPNYGYTF.

This clone was detected only a few times. This chain joins TRBV7-9 and TRBJ2-7, with 9 bases fitting TRBD1. Germline values: CDR1 SEHNR, CDR2 FQNEAQ (reference sequence). The V gene end was trimmed by 5 bases and the J gene end by 5 bases; junction bases not matched to a gene: 10. This CDR3 comprises 15 residues. CDR3 DNA sequence: TGTGCCAGCAGCCCAAGGGGGACAGGGTTCCACGAGCAGTACTTC. As protein: CASSPRGTGFHEQYF.

The rearrangement joins TRBV2 to TRBJ1-6, with D tentatively TRBD1 (5 bases). The CDR3 runs to 16 residues. Germline-derived CDR1 and CDR2 are SNHLY and FYNNEI. V lost 6 bases to trimming and J lost 7 bases, with 19 bases between them. The CDR3 reads CASSRSLGGSNSPLHF. The CDR3 bases are TGTGCCAGCAGCCGTTCTTTGGGGGGATCGAATTCACCCCTCCACTTT.

CDR3 region: CASRAGGPGTDTQYF. CDR3 DNA sequence: TGTGCCAGCAGAGCGGGGGGGCCCGGCACAGATACGCAGTATTTT. This sequence joins TRBV6-5 and TRBJ2-3, with 10 bases aligning to TRBD2. The CDR3 has 15 residues. Germline V CDR1 and CDR2: MNHEY, SVGAGI. V lost 6 bases to trimming and J lost 1 base; unmatched junction nucleotides: 4.

The rearrangement joins TRBV4-1 to TRBJ1-5; D gene ambiguous. The germline V gene encodes CDR1 MGHRA and CDR2 YSYEKL. This CDR3 contains 15 residues. V lost 6 bases and J 3 bases, leaving 15 bases between the germline ends. The CDR3 DNA is TGCGCCAGCAGGTTTACTGGGAGTGCCAATCAGCCCCAGCATTTT. It codes for CASRFTGSANQPQHF.

The chain uses TRBV9 and TRBJ1-2, with a weak D call TRBD1 (6 bases). Trimming cost V 4 bases and J 3 bases, with 19 bases left between them. CDR3 length: 16 residues. CDR1 and CDR2 (germline): SGDLS, YYNGEE. The CDR3 DNA reads TGTGCCAGCAGCCGAATGGGACACACCAACCACTATGGCTACACCTTC. It is translated as CASSRMGHTNHYGYTF.

This rearrangement joins TRBV19 to TRBJ1-1; TRBD1 matches at 7 bases. The trim removed 6 bases at V and 7 bases at J, leaving 5 bases unmatched. This CDR3 spans 12 amino acids. Per germline, CDR1 LNHDA and CDR2 SQIVND (reference sequence). The CDR3 spells CASRGQPVEAFF. As DNA, the CDR3 is TGTGCCAGTAGGGGACAGCCTGTTGAAGCTTTCTTT.

The V gene is TRBV18, the J gene TRBJ1-6, with D maybe TRBD1 (6 bases). The CDR3 has 15 amino acids. V shed 2 bases and J shed 7 bases, with 12 bases lying between them. Germline V gives CDR1 KGHSH, CDR2 LQKENI. CDR3 nucleotide sequence: TGTGCCAGCTCACCAAACAGGGACGCCAATTCACCCCTCCACTTT. The encoded protein is CASSPNRDANSPLHF.

The chain couples TRBV12-5 to TRBJ1-1, with D perhaps matching TRBD1 (5 bases). Trimming took off 6 bases at V and 8 bases at J, with 13 bases between the two ends. Germline V gives CDR1 LGHNT, CDR2 FRNRAP. The CDR3 totals 12 residues. CDR3 sequence reads: CASGRDSPEAFF. DNA of the CDR3: TGTGCTAGTGGCCGAGACAGCCCGGAAGCTTTCTTT. Combining the CDR3 with reference TRBV12-5 and TRBJ1-1 gives the whole variable domain DARVTQTPRHKVTEMGQEVTMRCQPILGHNTVFWYRQTMMQGLELLAYFRNRAPLDDSGMPKDRFSAEMPDATLATLKIQPSEPRDSAVYFCASGRDSPEAFFGQGTRLTVV.

Worth noting for this clone: At one end, the junction sequence differs from germline, possibly due to a read error. V and J are TRBV7-7 and TRBJ1-3; TRBD1 is a possible D gene (6 bases). The CDR3 extends over 15 amino acids. Germline V lookup: CDR1 SSHAT, CDR2 FNYEAQ (reference sequence). This CDR3 reads CASSLAQGTGNTIYF. DNA of the CDR3: TGTGCTAGCAGCTTAGCCCAGGGGACTGGAAACACCATATATTTT.

This sequence joins TRBV28 and TRBJ2-5, with a tentative D call TRBD2 (6 bases). Trimming left V 4 bases short and J 3 bases short, with 15 bases between. Germline-derived CDR1 and CDR2 are MDHEN and SYDVKM. This CDR3 spans 15 amino acids. The CDR3 coding sequence is TGTGCCAGCAGTTCTGCAGGCGGAGGGAAAGAGACCCAGTACTTC. It translates to CASSSAGGGKETQYF.

The chain carries TRBV6-5 and TRBJ2-1, with 9 bases that match TRBD2. The CDR3 loop spans 16 amino acids. Germline CDR1 reads MNHEY; CDR2 reads SVGAGI. J lost 4 bases, V lost 0 bases, and 4 bases had no gene match. The CDR3 DNA is TGTGCCAGCAGTTACTCGATTAGCGGGGGTTACAATGAGCAGTTCTTC. Amino acid sequence: CASSYSISGGYNEQFF.

CDR3 residues: CASSSDRVGTDTQYF. As DNA, the CDR3 is TGCGCCAGCAGCTCTGACAGGGTGGGCACAGATACGCAGTATTTT. This sequence joins TRBV5-1 and TRBJ2-3, with 7 bases that match TRBD1. Per the germline V gene, CDR1 is SGHRS and CDR2 is YFSETQ. Germline trimming cut 3 bases from V and 1 base from J; bases unmatched to any gene: 5. This CDR3 is built from 15 residues.

The genes are TRBV7-8 and TRBJ2-1, with D hard to call. CDR3 length: 13 residues. The germline V gene encodes CDR1 SGHVS and CDR2 FQNEAQ. Trimming took 5 bases from V and 3 from J, leaving 8 bases between them. The CDR3 protein is CASSPRHYNEQFF. The CDR3 DNA reads as TGTGCCAGCAGCCCTAGGCACTACAATGAGCAGTTCTTC.

The rearrangement uses TRBV4-2 and TRBJ1-1; 12 bases match TRBD1. Germline V gene data show CDR1 as LGHNA and CDR2 as YNFKEQ. This CDR3 region has 15 residues. The ends lost 5 bases at V and 5 bases at J; junction bases unmatched: 6. The CDR3 region has the DNA TGTGCCAGCAGCGAAGGGGACAGGGGGCGGACTGAAGCTTTCTTT. Translating gives CASSEGDRGRTEAFF.

In its sample, this clone was seen a few times. V is TRBV7-2 and J is TRBJ2-7; TRBD2 matches 8 bases. Unmatched junction bases numbered 8, after V lost 2 bases and J lost 5 bases. Germline V gives CDR1 SGHTA, CDR2 FQGNSA. This CDR3 is 15 amino acids long. The CDR3 nucleotides are TGTGCCAGCAGCTTATTTATTAGCGGGGAAAACGAGCAGTACTTC. Amino acid sequence: CASSLFISGENEQYF.

The chain combines TRBV5-6 with TRBJ2-2, with TRBD2 as a possible D gene (5 bases). Germline loops: CDR1 SGHDT, CDR2 YYEEEE. Between the trimmed V and J ends, which lost 2 bases and 1 base, there was a span of 6 bases. CDR3 length: 14 amino acids. The CDR3 is CASSFEGNTGELFF. As DNA, the CDR3 is TGTGCCAGCAGCTTTGAGGGGAACACCGGGGAGCTGTTTTTT.